This T cell receptor beta chain came from a study of T cell clonotyping in hematopoietic cell transplantation. Study-wide results and limits: After transplant, recipient diversity fell while pathologically expanded clonotypes grew through day 180. At the given depth, recipient repertoires were over 95% de novo clonotypes.

About this clone: The antigen remains undetermined.

Looked up from germline, CDR1 is SGHRS and CDR2 is YFSETQ. The V end was cut by 2 bases, the J end by 8 bases, with 13 bases between. This CDR3 region has 14 residues. The assay was immunoSEQ multiplex PCR, and TCRdb's table has in-frame clones only and misses some. Here the sample spans 15,000 to 20,000 clones, around 90% being singletons. The TCR originated in a middle-aged man in good health. Some clones in this sample may be carry-over from other donors' samples. V and J are TRBV5-1 and TRBJ1-4; D is perhaps TRBD1 (5 bases). The sample comprised peripheral blood mononuclear cells. CDR3 sequence reads: CASSLTGLLEKLFF. In nucleotides, the CDR3 is TGCGCCAGCAGCTTAACGGGACTGTTGGAAAAACTGTTTTTT.